This TCR beta chain stems from a study of T-cell memory formation after mild COVID-19. Overall study context: Largely donor-specific sequence clusters came from two donors. Points from the study as a whole: Several responding clones turned up in pre-infection memory, indicating that cross-reactive memory may have taken part.

Germline V lookup: CDR1 SGHRS, CDR2 YFSETQ. There are 13 residues in the CDR3. Trimming took 4 bases from V and 0 from J, leaving 8 bases between them. This clonotype was recorded many times. The target antigen is unknown. TCRdb re-derived calls from the 5' RACE reads in MiXCR, one entry per CDR3 protein. The table has fewer than 650,000 distinct CDR3 sequences, about 20% seen once. This TCR came from an adult woman who had mild COVID-19 (a few samples of this study predate the infection). Cell type and time point are not known. V gene TRBV5-1 combines with J gene TRBJ2-7; tentatively, D is TRBD1 (6 bases). Sequencing input: PBMCs or a T cell subset sorted from them (not recorded which). CDR3 nucleotide sequence: TGCGCCAGCAGCCGGGACACCTCCTACGAGCAGTACTTC. It is translated as CASSRDTSYEQYF.